A few counts support the clone carrying this T cell receptor beta chain. These data are taken from a study of shared clonotypes between healthy human individuals. For the study at large: Three CD4 naive, three CD4 memory, two CD8 naive and one CD8 memory plate were used per donor.

The germline CDR1 and CDR2 sequences are SQVTM and ANQGSEA. The CDR3 totals 12 residues. V shed 4 bases and J shed 11 bases, with 15 bases lying between them. Sequencing was performed with immunoSEQ multiplex PCR; in TCRdb, only in-frame clones are kept and a portion is missing. The sample shows some 980,000 clones, 60% to 85% of them seen only once. The investigators split CD4+ cells into a CD45RA+ naive subset and a CD45RA-negative memory subset. This clonotype was sampled from a man younger than 35 in good health. Sequenced: memory CD4+ T cells sorted from blood. Subset here: CD45RA-negative fraction. The rearrangement links TRBV29-1 to TRBJ2-1; unclear D gene. CDR3 in DNA: TGCAGCGTTGCTCTAGATAAGGGAAAGCAGTTCTTC. This codes for CSVALDKGKQFF.